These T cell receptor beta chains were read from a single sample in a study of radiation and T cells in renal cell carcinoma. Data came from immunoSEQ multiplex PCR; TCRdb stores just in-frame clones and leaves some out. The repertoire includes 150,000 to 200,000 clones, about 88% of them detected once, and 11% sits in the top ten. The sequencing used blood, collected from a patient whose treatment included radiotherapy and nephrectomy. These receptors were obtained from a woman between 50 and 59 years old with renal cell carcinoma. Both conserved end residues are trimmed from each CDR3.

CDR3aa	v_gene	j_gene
ASSSTRATDTQY	TRBV5-4	TRBJ2-3
ASSHGTAYEQY	TRBV19	TRBJ2-7
ASSLGAESNQPQH	TRBV5-4	TRBJ1-5
ASSPGDVGSDYNEQF	TRBV18	TRBJ2-1
ASSTGFWASNYGYT	TRBV5-6	TRBJ1-2
ASIVTGYSNQPQH	TRBV19	TRBJ1-5
AISEGNTEAF	TRBV10-3	TRBJ1-1
ASSVLADSYNEQF	TRBV9	TRBJ2-1
ASSQGEPYTDTQY	TRBV4-3	TRBJ2-3
ASRGQDSGNTIY	TRBV5-8	TRBJ1-3
ASSMVRTGTSPLH	TRBV19	TRBJ1-6
ASSRNRDRYGYT	TRBV6-5	TRBJ1-2
ASSKLATGELF	TRBV7-6	TRBJ2-2
SGRTGGDTEAF	TRBV29-1	TRBJ1-1
ASSQALLRQETQY	TRBV4-3	TRBJ2-5
ASSQHTNTEAF	TRBV19	TRBJ1-1
ASSYSRIRAYEQY	TRBV6-5	TRBJ2-7
SAGQGRGEQY	TRBV29-1	TRBJ2-7
ASSLAARMNTEAF	TRBV7-2	TRBJ1-1
ASSYVAGGYNEQF	TRBV6-5	TRBJ2-1
ATSRRTGTEQF	TRBV15	TRBJ2-1
ASSLDGGSQPQH	TRBV7-2	TRBJ1-5
ASSLIRTGGGDGYT	TRBV7-3	TRBJ1-2
ASSLARWGTDTQY	TRBV7-9	TRBJ2-3
ASSEGVGSLSNQPQH	TRBV6-1	TRBJ1-5
ASSLLGENVGYT	TRBV7-2	TRBJ1-2
ASSPIEKQF	TRBV6-6	TRBJ2-1
ASSLSGGRTEAF	TRBV5-1	TRBJ1-1
ASSQDISGTGELF	TRBV4-1	TRBJ2-2
ASSSDRGGTGELF	TRBV13	TRBJ2-2
ASSSQGIGNQPQH	TRBV11-2	TRBJ1-5
ASSIVAGLNEKLF	TRBV19	TRBJ1-4
ASSPQTGSATNEKLF	TRBV5-1	TRBJ1-4
ASRPDSDQGTGELF	TRBV5-4	TRBJ2-2
ASNRSGHKFSNQPQH	TRBV10-1	TRBJ1-5
ASSENQGGLEKLF	TRBV6-1	TRBJ1-4
ASSETRGGTGELF	TRBV10-1	TRBJ2-2
ASSAMMSGANVLT	TRBV6-1	TRBJ2-6
ASSPPGTGIETQY	TRBV6-5	TRBJ2-5
ASNTGVNTEAF	TRBV19	TRBJ1-1
ASSGRTENTEAF	TRBV2	TRBJ1-1
ASSLDVGVEAF	TRBV11-2	TRBJ1-1
ASSPVGGVGNTIY	TRBV7-6	TRBJ1-3
ASSLSGQNYGYT	TRBV7-2	TRBJ1-2
ASSLEGGNIQY	TRBV7-2	TRBJ2-4
ASSPWEAGYGYT	TRBV5-5	TRBJ1-2
ASSLDGRGGAAETQY	TRBV7-2	TRBJ2-5
ASSRERQVYGYT	TRBV4-2	TRBJ1-2
ASSSPHGGTTYEQY	TRBV5-6	TRBJ2-7
ATSVGQGTYEQY	TRBV15	TRBJ2-7
ASSEWGPGQIYEQY	TRBV6-1	TRBJ2-7
ASSHTFRGRIREQY	TRBV4-1	TRBJ2-7